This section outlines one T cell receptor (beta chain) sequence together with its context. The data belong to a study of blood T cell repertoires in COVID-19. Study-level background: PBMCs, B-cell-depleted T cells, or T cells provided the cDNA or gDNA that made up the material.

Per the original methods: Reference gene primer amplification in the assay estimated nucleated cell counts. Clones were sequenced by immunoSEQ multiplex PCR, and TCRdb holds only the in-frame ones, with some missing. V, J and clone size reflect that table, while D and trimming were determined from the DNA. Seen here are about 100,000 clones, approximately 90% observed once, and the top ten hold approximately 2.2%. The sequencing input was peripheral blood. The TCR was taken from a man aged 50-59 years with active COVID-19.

CDR3 residues: CATSSYTEAFF. The CDR3 nucleotides read TGTGCCACCTCCTCCTACACTGAAGCTTTCTTT. V usage is TRBV6-5 and J usage is TRBJ1-1; D gene unclear. The CDR3 totals 11 residues. V was trimmed by 10 bases and J by 3 bases, leaving 9 bases between them. Germline V gives CDR1 MNHEY, CDR2 SVGAGI.